The 32 T cell receptor beta chains below all came from one sample that was sequenced in a study of cytomegalovirus exposure and HLA in healthy donors. Repertoires were generated with immunoSEQ multiplex PCR, while TCRdb's copy carries only in-frame clones and drops some. The data hold 65,000 to 90,000 clones, with around 90% observed a single time. Sequencing input: PBMCs. The source is a woman between 18 and 30 years old in good health and CMV-seropositive.

The CDR3 loop is CASSFGQGPNEQYF. Here the CDR3 DNA reads TGTGCCAGCAGCTTTGGACAGGGCCCGAACGAGCAGTACTTC. The chain is built from TRBV5-8 and TRBJ2-7; TRBD1 matches at 8 bases. Germline V gene lookup returns CDR1 SGHTS and CDR2 YDEGEE. This CDR3 has 14 residues. V trimming: 2 bases; J trimming: 5 bases; junction bases outside the gene matches: 6.

V is TRBV4-1 and J is TRBJ2-2, with D perhaps TRBD2 (5 bases). Trimming removed 3 bases at V and 3 bases at J, with 17 bases between. The germline CDR1 and CDR2 sequences are MGHRA and YSYEKL. CDR3 size: 17 residues. In DNA form, the CDR3 reads TGCGCCAGCAGCCAGGACTTCCTTAGGACTTACACCGGGGAGCTGTTTTTT. This codes for CASSQDFLRTYTGELFF.

The chain joins TRBV29-1 to TRBJ2-5; D is perhaps TRBD1 (6 bases). This CDR3 is 12 amino acids long. Trimming removed 4 bases from V and 6 bases from J, with 12 bases in between. The germline V gene encodes CDR1 SQVTM and CDR2 ANQGSEA. CDR3 protein: CSVAIQGQTQYF. The CDR3 nucleotides are TGCAGCGTTGCTATACAGGGTCAGACCCAGTACTTC.

This chain uses TRBV27 with TRBJ1-5, with TRBD1 as a possible D gene (5 bases). CDR1 MNHEY and CDR2 SMNVEV come from the germline V gene (reference sequence). Between the trimmed V and J ends, which lost 5 bases and 3 bases, there was a span of 20 bases. This CDR3 is 17 amino acids long. In DNA form, the CDR3 reads TGTGCCAGCAGTCCCCAACCTCCTCGACAGTCCAATCAGCCCCAGCATTTT. It encodes CASSPQPPRQSNQPQHF.

The chain carries TRBV2 and TRBJ2-7; D possibly corresponds to TRBD1 (6 bases). Per the germline V gene, CDR1 is SNHLY and CDR2 is FYNNEI. V was cut by 6 bases and J by 2 bases, with 14 bases left in between. The CDR3 is made up of 14 amino acids. The CDR3 loop is CASSAQGITYEQYF. CDR3 DNA sequence: TGTGCCAGCAGCGCACAGGGAATCACCTACGAGCAGTACTTC.

CDR3 amino acids: CASSDDRSTGELFF. CDR3 coding DNA: TGTGCCAGCAGCGACGACAGGTCCACCGGGGAGCTGTTTTTT. V and J are TRBV7-9 and TRBJ2-2; the D gene is possibly TRBD1 (6 bases). The V and J ends lost 5 bases and 4 bases respectively, with 11 bases between them. Germline V lookup: CDR1 SEHNR, CDR2 FQNEAQ (reference sequence). CDR3 length: 14 amino acids.

This clone was counted a single time. Here the CDR3 reads CASSLAGGGELFF. The CDR3 DNA reads TGTGCCAGCAGCTTGGCCGGCGGCGGGGAGCTGTTTTTT. The V call is TRBV5-4, the J call TRBJ2-2; the D is unclear. Germline CDR1 is SGHNT and CDR2 is YYREEE (reference sequence). V lost 0 bases and J lost 7, with 7 bases in between. The CDR3 totals 13 residues. The variable domain in full, completed from reference TRBV5-4 and TRBJ2-2, reads ETGVTQSPTHLIKTRGQQVTLRCSSQSGHNTVSWYQQALGQGPQFIFQYYREEENGRGNFPPRFSGLQFPNYSSELNVNALELDDSALYLCASSLAGGGELFFGEGSRLTVL.

The genes are TRBV7-9 and TRBJ1-1, with D tentatively TRBD1 (5 bases). Trimming removed 1 base from V and 7 bases from J, with 10 bases in between. The CDR3 is 13 amino acids. The germline gives CDR1 SEHNR, CDR2 FQNEAQ (reference sequence). Here the CDR3 reads CASSLGADNEAFF. CDR3 DNA: TGTGCCAGCAGCTTAGGGGCGGACAATGAAGCTTTCTTT. Drawing the rest from reference TRBV7-9 and TRBJ1-1, the complete variable domain is DTGVSQNPRHKITKRGQNVTFRCDPISEHNRLYWYRQTLGQGPEFLTYFQNEAQLEKSRLLSDRFSAERPKGSFSTLEIQRTEQGDSAMYLCASSLGADNEAFFGQGTRLTVV.

The chain recombines TRBV7-9 with TRBJ1-4, with D possibly matching TRBD1 (5 bases). Germline CDR1 reads SEHNR; CDR2 reads FQNEAQ (reference sequence). The CDR3 has 17 amino acids. Trimming took 2 bases from V and 0 from J, leaving 13 bases between them. CDR3 sequence reads: CASSLYSGGATNEKLFF. As DNA, the CDR3 is TGTGCCAGCAGCTTATATTCGGGGGGAGCAACTAATGAAAAACTGTTTTTT.

In the case of this clone: The junction differs from germline at one of its ends, possibly a read error. V and J are TRBV11-2 and TRBJ1-2; 9 nucleotides match TRBD1. This CDR3 has 17 residues. The germline V gene has CDR1 SGHAT and CDR2 FQNNGV. The CDR3 protein is CASSLDRDRVFSLGYTF. The CDR3 bases are TGTGCCAGCAGCCTAGACCGGGACAGGGTCTTTTCCTTGGGCTACACCTTC.

The chain recombines TRBV9 with TRBJ2-7; D is possibly TRBD1 (5 bases). V was shortened by 4 bases and J by 6 bases, with 14 bases between the two germline ends. Germline CDR1 reads SGDLS; CDR2 reads YYNGEE. The CDR3 is 13 residues long. CDR3 residues: CASSSQGPGEQYF. In DNA form, the CDR3 reads TGTGCCAGCAGCTCCCAGGGTCCCGGCGAGCAGTACTTC.

This CDR3 is CASSSSDAHSGSYEQYF. The CDR3 region has the DNA TGTGCCAGCAGCTCCTCCGACGCACATAGCGGGAGCTACGAGCAGTACTTC. The chain recombines TRBV7-9 with TRBJ2-7, with 9 bases lining up with TRBD2. The V and J ends lost 4 bases and 3 bases, in that order; junction bases with no gene match: 13. This CDR3 is 17 amino acids long. Germline V gene lookup returns CDR1 SEHNR and CDR2 FQNEAQ (reference sequence). The full variable domain, rest sourced from reference TRBV7-9 and TRBJ2-7, is DTGVSQNPRHKITKRGQNVTFRCDPISEHNRLYWYRQTLGQGPEFLTYFQNEAQLEKSRLLSDRFSAERPKGSFSTLEIQRTEQGDSAMYLCASSSSDAHSGSYEQYFGPGTRLTVT.

Worth noting for this clone: One junction end does not reproduce the germline sequence, and a read error may be involved. The genes are TRBV7-7 and TRBJ2-3; D uncertain. Germline V gene data show CDR1 as SSHAT and CDR2 as FNYEAQ (reference sequence). The CDR3 is 15 residues long. The CDR3 nucleotides are TGTGCTAGCAGCTTAAATCCGGGTTTGTTGGATACGCAGTATTTT. This codes for CASSLNPGLLDTQYF.

This sequence joins TRBV30 and TRBJ2-2, with unresolved D. Trimming removed 3 bases from V and 6 bases from J, with 14 bases in between. The CDR3 covers 14 residues. Germline V lookup: CDR1 GTSNPN, CDR2 SVGIG (reference sequence). The CDR3, as DNA: TGTGCCTGGAGCGCAGGCCAAGGATCCGGGGAGCTGTTTTTT. Translated: CAWSAGQGSGELFF.

This chain uses TRBV9 with TRBJ2-7; 9 positions match TRBD2. Germline trimming cut 4 bases from V and 5 bases from J; bases unmatched to any gene: 7. Germline V CDR1 and CDR2: SGDLS, YYNGEE. The CDR3 has 14 residues. CDR3 sequence (DNA): TGTGCCAGCAGCCCTCGCGGGGGGGCCCACGAGCAGTACTTC. It translates to CASSPRGGAHEQYF.

The chain couples TRBV15 to TRBJ2-3; 7 bases are a match to TRBD1. The V gene end was trimmed by 1 base and the J gene end by 2 bases; junction bases not matched to a gene: 12. Germline values: CDR1 LNHNV, CDR2 YYDKDF (reference sequence). The CDR3 has 18 amino acids. The DNA of the CDR3 is TGTGCCACCAGCAGAGTCCCCTTTTGGACAGGAGACACAGATACGCAGTATTTT. Translating it yields CATSRVPFWTGDTDTQYF. Looking up the rest from reference TRBV15 and TRBJ2-3 gives the full variable domain: DAMVIQNPRYQVTQFGKPVTLSCSQTLNHNVMYWYQQKSSQAPKLLFHYYDKDFNNEADTPDNFQSRRPNTSFCFLDIRSPGLGDTAMYLCATSRVPFWTGDTDTQYFGPGTRLTVL.

V usage is TRBV2 and J usage is TRBJ2-5, with D possibly TRBD1 on 6 matching bases. V gave up 2 bases and J gave up 4 bases, with 11 bases separating them. Per germline, CDR1 SNHLY and CDR2 FYNNEI. This CDR3 is built from 14 residues. The CDR3 DNA follows: TGTGCCAGCAGTGAACTTACAGGGTTAGAGACCCAGTACTTC. Translating it yields CASSELTGLETQYF. The complete variable domain, with remaining parts taken from reference TRBV2 and TRBJ2-5, reads EPEVTQTPSHQVTQMGQEVILRCVPISNHLYFYWYRQILGQKVEFLVSFYNNEISEKSEIFDDQFSVERPDGSNFTLKIRSTKLEDSAMYFCASSELTGLETQYFGPGTRLLVL.

This sequence joins TRBV6-6 and TRBJ1-2, with unresolved D. The ends were cut back, 4 bases at V and 0 bases at J, with 9 bases in the middle. The CDR3 is 14 residues long. Germline V CDR1 and CDR2: MNHNY, SVGAGI (reference sequence). The chain's CDR3 is CASSLQAANYGYTF. The CDR3, as DNA: TGTGCCAGCAGTTTGCAGGCAGCTAACTATGGCTACACCTTC.

The chain carries TRBV4-2 and TRBJ2-3; D may be TRBD1 (5 bases). The germline V gene encodes CDR1 LGHNA and CDR2 YNFKEQ. The germline V and J ends were trimmed by 1 base and 3 bases, with 8 bases remaining between them. The CDR3 totals 14 residues. The CDR3 here is CASSQVPGTDTQYF. DNA of the CDR3: TGTGCCAGCAGCCAAGTTCCAGGGACAGATACGCAGTATTTT.

The chain recombines TRBV11-2 with TRBJ1-2; 9 bases line up with TRBD1. After removal of 5 bases from V and 7 bases from J, the junction contained 8 bases not matched to a gene. Germline V lookup: CDR1 SGHAT, CDR2 FQNNGV. There are 14 residues in the CDR3. This chain's CDR3 is CASSLTGQGAGYTF. CDR3 coding DNA: TGTGCCAGCAGCCTCACGGGACAGGGAGCTGGCTACACCTTC.

This rearrangement joins TRBV6-5 to TRBJ1-6; D is possibly TRBD1 (5 bases). Per the germline V gene, CDR1 is MNHEY and CDR2 is SVGAGI. Trimming stripped 2 bases from V and 4 bases from J, with 12 bases between. The CDR3 has 16 amino acids. The CDR3 sequence is CASSYGAGAYNSPLHF. CDR3 coding DNA: TGTGCCAGCAGTTACGGGGCAGGCGCTTATAATTCACCCCTCCACTTT.

The chain combines TRBV7-2 with TRBJ1-2; D may be TRBD1 (5 bases). Trimming removed 4 bases at V and 4 bases at J, with 10 bases between. The CDR3 runs 13 residues. The germline CDR1 and CDR2 sequences are SGHTA and FQGNSA. The chain's CDR3 is CASSSGGVYGYTF. CDR3 DNA: TGTGCCAGCAGCTCGGGAGGGGTCTATGGCTACACCTTC.

The CDR3 loop is CAWTTGLAGGPGDTQYF. CDR3 DNA sequence: TGTGCCTGGACGACTGGACTAGCGGGGGGTCCGGGAGATACGCAGTATTTT. V gene TRBV30 combines with J gene TRBJ2-3, with 14 bases matching TRBD2. V trimming: 4 bases; J trimming: 5 bases; junction bases outside the gene matches: 11. CDR1 and CDR2 (germline): GTSNPN, SVGIG (reference sequence). There are 17 residues in the CDR3.

The rearrangement links TRBV6-6 to TRBJ2-5; D may be TRBD2 (5 bases). This CDR3 contains 14 residues. V was shortened by 3 bases and J by 1 base, with 9 bases between the two germline ends. Germline V CDR1 and CDR2: MNHNY, SVGAGI (reference sequence). The CDR3 here is CASSYGGIQETQYF. The CDR3 DNA reads as TGTGCCAGCAGTTATGGAGGCATCCAAGAGACCCAGTACTTC.

The chain joins TRBV19 to TRBJ1-3; weak D call: TRBD1 (5 bases). The CDR3 is made up of 15 amino acids. Trimming removed 5 bases at V and 1 base at J, with 12 bases between. The germline V gene has CDR1 LNHDA and CDR2 SQIVND (reference sequence). The CDR3: CASSFAGGSGNTIYF. The CDR3, as DNA: TGTGCCAGTAGTTTCGCCGGGGGGTCTGGAAACACCATATATTTT.

The chain links TRBV10-1 to TRBJ2-1, with D possibly matching TRBD2 (5 bases). V lost 3 bases, J lost 8 bases, and 11 bases lay in between. Germline V gene sequence: CDR1 WNHNN, CDR2 SYGVQD (reference sequence). This CDR3 region has 13 residues. CDR3 residues: CASSESGDDEQFF. The CDR3 DNA sequence: TGCGCCAGCAGTGAATCCGGGGATGATGAGCAGTTCTTC.

This sequence joins TRBV19 and TRBJ2-1; unclear D gene. CDR1 and CDR2 from the germline V gene are LNHDA and SQIVND (reference sequence). With 3 bases removed from V and 4 bases from J, the gap between germline ends came to 7 bases. There are 13 residues in the CDR3. The CDR3 here is CASSIGLYNEQFF. CDR3 sequence (DNA): TGTGCCAGTAGTATCGGTCTGTACAATGAGCAGTTCTTC.

This clone was observed a handful of times. The J gene is TRBJ1-1, the V gene TRBV4-2; tentative D call: TRBD1 (6 bases). Germline-derived CDR1 and CDR2 are LGHNA and YNFKEQ. The CDR3 runs to 15 residues. V was shortened by 0 bases and J by 3 bases, with 11 bases between the two germline ends. This chain's CDR3 is CASSQEGGEYTEAFF. For the CDR3, the DNA is TGTGCCAGCAGCCAAGAAGGGGGGGAGTACACTGAAGCTTTCTTT.

The chain combines TRBV12-5 with TRBJ2-1; TRBD1 agrees at 9 bases. The V gene end was trimmed by 5 bases and the J gene end by 1 base; junction bases not matched to a gene: 3. The length of the CDR3 is 15 residues. Per germline, CDR1 LGHNT and CDR2 FRNRAP. CDR3: CASGPGQGSYNEQFF. The CDR3 region has the DNA TGTGCTAGTGGTCCAGGACAGGGGTCCTACAATGAGCAGTTCTTC.

This clone has just one count. The chain carries TRBV5-6 and TRBJ2-7, with 9 bases matching TRBD1. The V and J ends lost 4 bases and 3 bases, in that order; junction bases with no gene match: 11. Germline CDR1 SGHDT, CDR2 YYEEEE. The CDR3 has 16 amino acids. The CDR3 is CASSPTGGPYYYEQYF. The CDR3 DNA reads TGTGCCAGCAGCCCGACAGGGGGACCCTACTACTACGAGCAGTACTTC.

The chain joins TRBV30 to TRBJ1-1; TRBD1 matches at 9 bases. Germline loops: CDR1 GTSNPN, CDR2 SVGIG (reference sequence). The V and J ends lost 5 bases and 0 bases, in that order; junction bases with no gene match: 1. CDR3 length equals 13 residues. The CDR3 loop reads CAWGTGLNTEAFF. The CDR3 region has the DNA TGTGCCTGGGGGACAGGGTTGAACACTGAAGCTTTCTTT.

This chain links TRBV7-9 with TRBJ2-2, with TRBD1 matching 8 bases. Looked up from germline, CDR1 is SEHNR and CDR2 is FQNEAQ (reference sequence). The CDR3 is 15 amino acids. Germline trimming cut 5 bases from V and 5 bases from J; bases unmatched to any gene: 7. This CDR3 is CASSPDRDGTGELFF. CDR3 nucleotide sequence: TGTGCCAGCAGCCCGGACAGGGACGGAACCGGGGAGCTGTTTTTT.